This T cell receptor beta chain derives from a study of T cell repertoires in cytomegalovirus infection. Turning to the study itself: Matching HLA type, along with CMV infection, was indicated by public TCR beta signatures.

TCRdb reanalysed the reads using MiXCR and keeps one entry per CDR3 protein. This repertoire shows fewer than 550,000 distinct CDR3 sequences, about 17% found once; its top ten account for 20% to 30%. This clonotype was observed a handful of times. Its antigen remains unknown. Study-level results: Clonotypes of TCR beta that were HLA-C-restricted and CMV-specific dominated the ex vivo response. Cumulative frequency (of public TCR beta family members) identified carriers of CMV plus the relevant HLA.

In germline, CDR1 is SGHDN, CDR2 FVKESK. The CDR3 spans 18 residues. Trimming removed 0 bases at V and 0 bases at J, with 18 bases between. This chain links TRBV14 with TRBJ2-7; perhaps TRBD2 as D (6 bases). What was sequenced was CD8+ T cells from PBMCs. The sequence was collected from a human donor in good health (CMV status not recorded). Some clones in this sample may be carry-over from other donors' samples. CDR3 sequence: CASSQDLRERSVSYEQYF. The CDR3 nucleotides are TGTGCCAGCAGCCAAGATCTTCGGGAGCGGAGTGTCTCCTACGAGCAGTACTTC.